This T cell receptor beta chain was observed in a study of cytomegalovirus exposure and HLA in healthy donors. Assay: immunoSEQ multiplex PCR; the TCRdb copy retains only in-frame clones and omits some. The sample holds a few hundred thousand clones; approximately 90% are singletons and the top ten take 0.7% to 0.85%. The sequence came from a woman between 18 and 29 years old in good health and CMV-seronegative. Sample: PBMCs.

In nucleotides, the CDR3 is TGCGCCAGCAGCAGGACAGACTACGAGCAGTACTTC. It is translated as CASSRTDYEQYF. V and J are TRBV5-1 and TRBJ2-7; TRBD1 is a possible D gene (6 bases). Germline V gives CDR1 SGHRS, CDR2 YFSETQ. Trimming left V 4 bases short and J 3 bases short, with 8 bases between. The CDR3 has 12 amino acids.